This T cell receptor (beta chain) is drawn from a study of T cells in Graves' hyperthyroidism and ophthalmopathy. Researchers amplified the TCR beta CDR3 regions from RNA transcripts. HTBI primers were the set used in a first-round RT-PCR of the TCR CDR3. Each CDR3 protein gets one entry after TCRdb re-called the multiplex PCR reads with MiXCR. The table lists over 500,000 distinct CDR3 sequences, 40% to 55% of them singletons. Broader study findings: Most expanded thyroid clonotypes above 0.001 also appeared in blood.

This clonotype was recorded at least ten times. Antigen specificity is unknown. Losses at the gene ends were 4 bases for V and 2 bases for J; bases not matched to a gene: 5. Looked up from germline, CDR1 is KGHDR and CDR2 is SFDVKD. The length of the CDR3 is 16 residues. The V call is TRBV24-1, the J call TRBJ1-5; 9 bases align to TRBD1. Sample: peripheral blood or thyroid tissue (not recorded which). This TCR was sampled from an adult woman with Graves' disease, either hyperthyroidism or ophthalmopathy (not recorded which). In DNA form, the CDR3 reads TGTGCCACCAGTGACCGTGGACAGGGGCGCAATCAGCCCCAGCATTTT. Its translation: CATSDRGQGRNQPQHF.